This T cell receptor (beta chain) was captured in a study of response to subunit inactivated influenza vaccine. This clonotype turned up a few times. TCRdb called the RT-PCR reads again in MiXCR, with one record for every CDR3 protein. The data show roughly 500,000 distinct CDR3 sequences, with approximately 24% seen just once and approximately 3% held by the top ten. With 0 bases removed from V and 5 bases from J, the gap between germline ends came to 11 bases. Germline CDR1 MDHEN, CDR2 SYDVKM. The CDR3 spans 15 residues. These same records also appear under a second study, on T cells expressing NK-cell markers. That work contributes: Libraries used 5'RACE template switching adding universal primer site and UMIs. The study drew TCR beta repertoires from sorted CD3+CD56+NKG2C+, CD3+CD56+NKG2C- and CD3+CD56-NKG2C+ T cells. Anti-gamma-delta TCR antibody use in several experiments restricted sorting to alpha-beta TCR T cells.

The sample consisted of CD4+ T cells sorted from PBMCs, taken about 11 days after vaccination. V gene TRBV28 combines with J gene TRBJ2-1; D is uncertain. The receptor was isolated from a man aged 50 to 60 who received an inactivated influenza vaccine. The CDR3 sequence: CASSLWTAQDNEQFF. The CDR3 nucleotides are TGTGCCAGCAGTTTATGGACGGCCCAAGACAATGAGCAGTTCTTC.